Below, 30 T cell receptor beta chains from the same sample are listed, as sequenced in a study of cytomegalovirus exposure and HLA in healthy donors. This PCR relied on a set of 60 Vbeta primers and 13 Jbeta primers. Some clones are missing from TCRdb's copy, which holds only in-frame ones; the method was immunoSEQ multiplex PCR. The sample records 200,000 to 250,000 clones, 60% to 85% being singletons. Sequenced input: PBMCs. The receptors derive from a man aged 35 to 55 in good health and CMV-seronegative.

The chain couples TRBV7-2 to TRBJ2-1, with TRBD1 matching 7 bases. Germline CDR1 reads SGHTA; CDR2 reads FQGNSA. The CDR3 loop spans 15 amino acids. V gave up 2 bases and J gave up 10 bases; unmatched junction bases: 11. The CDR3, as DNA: TGTGCCAGCAGCTTATGGCGGCCAGAGGGGGCCGAGCAGTTCTTC. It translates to CASSLWRPEGAEQFF.

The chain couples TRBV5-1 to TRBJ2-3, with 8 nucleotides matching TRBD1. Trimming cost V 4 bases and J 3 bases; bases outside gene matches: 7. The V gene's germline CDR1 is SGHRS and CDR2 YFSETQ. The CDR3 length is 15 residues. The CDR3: CASSPGGAYTDTQYF. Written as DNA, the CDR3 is TGCGCCAGCAGCCCAGGGGGCGCGTATACAGATACGCAGTATTTT.

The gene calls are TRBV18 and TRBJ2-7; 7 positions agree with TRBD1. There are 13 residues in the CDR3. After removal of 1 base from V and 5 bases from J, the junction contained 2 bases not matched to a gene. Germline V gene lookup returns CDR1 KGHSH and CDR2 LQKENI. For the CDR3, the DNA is TGTGCCAGCTCACCACAGGGGGCAGACGAGCAGTACTTC. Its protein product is CASSPQGADEQYF.

As DNA, the CDR3 is TGTGCCAGCAGCTTGGGTAAATGGAACACTGAAGCTTTCTTT. Its translation is CASSLGKWNTEAFF. The chain employs TRBV5-8 and TRBJ1-1; D unclear. The length of the CDR3 is 14 residues. V gave up 0 bases and J gave up 1 base, with 7 bases separating them. Per germline, CDR1 SGHTS and CDR2 YDEGEE. The whole variable domain, filled in from reference TRBV5-8 and TRBJ1-1, reads EAGVTQSPTHLIKTRGQQATLRCSPISGHTSVYWYQQALGLGLQFLLWYDEGEERNRGNFPPRFSGRQFPNYSSELNVNALELEDSALYLCASSLGKWNTEAFFGQGTRLTVV.

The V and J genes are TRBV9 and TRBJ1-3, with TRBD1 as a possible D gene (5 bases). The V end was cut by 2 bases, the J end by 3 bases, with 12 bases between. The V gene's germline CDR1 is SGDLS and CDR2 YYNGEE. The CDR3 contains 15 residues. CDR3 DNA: TGTGCCAGCAGCGTGGGGGGGGATGGTGGAAACACCATATATTTT. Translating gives CASSVGGDGGNTIYF.

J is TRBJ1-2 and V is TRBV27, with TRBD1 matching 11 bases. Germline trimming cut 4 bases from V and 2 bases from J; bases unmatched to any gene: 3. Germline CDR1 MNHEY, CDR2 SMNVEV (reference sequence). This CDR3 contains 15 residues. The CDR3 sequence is CASSSGTGGNYGYTF. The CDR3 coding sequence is TGTGCCAGCAGTTCAGGGACAGGGGGAAACTATGGCTACACCTTC.

CDR3 nucleotide sequence: TGCGCCAGCAGCTATGGGGGACAGGGGGGAAACACCATATATTTT. It yields the protein CASSYGGQGGNTIYF. The chain employs TRBV5-1 and TRBJ1-3, with 10 bases fitting TRBD1. This CDR3 contains 15 residues. The germline V gene encodes CDR1 SGHRS and CDR2 YFSETQ. After removal of 3 bases from V and 4 bases from J, the junction contained 4 bases not matched to a gene. The entire variable domain, with the rest obtained from reference TRBV5-1 and TRBJ1-3, is as follows: KAGVTQTPRYLIKTRGQQVTLSCSPISGHRSVSWYQQTPGQGLQFLFEYFSETQRNKGNFPGRFSGRQFSNSRSEMNVSTLELGDSALYLCASSYGGQGGNTIYFGEGSWLTVV.

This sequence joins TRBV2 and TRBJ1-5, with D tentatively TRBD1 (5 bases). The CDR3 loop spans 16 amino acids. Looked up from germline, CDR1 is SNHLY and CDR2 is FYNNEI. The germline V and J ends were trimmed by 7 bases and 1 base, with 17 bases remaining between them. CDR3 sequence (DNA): TGTGCCAGCATCTTATGGGAATCAGGGAGCAATCAGCCCCAGCATTTT. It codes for CASILWESGSNQPQHF.

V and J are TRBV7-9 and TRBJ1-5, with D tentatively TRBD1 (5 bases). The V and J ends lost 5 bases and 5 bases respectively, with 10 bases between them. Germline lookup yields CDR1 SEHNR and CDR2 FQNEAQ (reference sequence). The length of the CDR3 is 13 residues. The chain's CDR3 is CASSPGGDQPQHF. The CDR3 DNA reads TGTGCCAGCAGCCCGGGGGGGGATCAGCCCCAGCATTTT.

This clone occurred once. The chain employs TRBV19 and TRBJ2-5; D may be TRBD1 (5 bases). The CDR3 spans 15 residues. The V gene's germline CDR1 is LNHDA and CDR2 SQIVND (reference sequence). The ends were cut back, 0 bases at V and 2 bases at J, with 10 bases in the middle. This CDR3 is CASSIERQPQETQYF. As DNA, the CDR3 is TGTGCCAGTAGTATAGAACGACAGCCTCAAGAGACCCAGTACTTC.

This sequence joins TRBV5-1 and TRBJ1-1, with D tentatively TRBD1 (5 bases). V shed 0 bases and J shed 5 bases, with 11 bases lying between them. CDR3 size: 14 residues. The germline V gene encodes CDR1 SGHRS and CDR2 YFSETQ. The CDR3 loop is CASSLEVGGTEAFF. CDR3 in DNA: TGCGCCAGCAGCTTGGAAGTCGGGGGGACTGAAGCTTTCTTT.

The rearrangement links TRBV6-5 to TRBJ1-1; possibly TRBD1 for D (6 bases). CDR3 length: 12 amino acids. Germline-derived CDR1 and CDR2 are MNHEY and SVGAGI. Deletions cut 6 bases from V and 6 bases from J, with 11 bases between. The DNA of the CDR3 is TGTGCCAGCAGCAACAGGGTTGCTGAAGCTTTCTTT. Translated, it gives CASSNRVAEAFF.

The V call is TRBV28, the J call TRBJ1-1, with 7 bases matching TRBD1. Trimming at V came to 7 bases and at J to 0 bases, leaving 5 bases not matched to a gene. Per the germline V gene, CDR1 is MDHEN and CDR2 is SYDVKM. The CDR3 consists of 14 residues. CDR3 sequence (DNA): TGTGCCAGCACCGTGGGACAGTTGAACACTGAAGCTTTCTTT. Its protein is CASTVGQLNTEAFF.

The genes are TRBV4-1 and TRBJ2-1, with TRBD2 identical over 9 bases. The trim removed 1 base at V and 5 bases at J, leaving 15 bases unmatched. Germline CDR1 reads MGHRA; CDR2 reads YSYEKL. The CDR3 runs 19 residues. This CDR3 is CASSQVGPRAGGGNNEQFF. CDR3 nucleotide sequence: TGCGCCAGCAGCCAAGTGGGACCCCGAGCGGGAGGAGGGAACAATGAGCAGTTCTTC.

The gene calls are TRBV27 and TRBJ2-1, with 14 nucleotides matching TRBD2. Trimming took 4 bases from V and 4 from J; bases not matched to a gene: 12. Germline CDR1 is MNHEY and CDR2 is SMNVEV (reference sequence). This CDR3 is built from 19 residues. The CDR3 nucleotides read TGTGCCAGCAGTTCATCGCCCGGGACTAGCGGGAGCCGGTACAATGAGCAGTTCTTC. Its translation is CASSSSPGTSGSRYNEQFF.

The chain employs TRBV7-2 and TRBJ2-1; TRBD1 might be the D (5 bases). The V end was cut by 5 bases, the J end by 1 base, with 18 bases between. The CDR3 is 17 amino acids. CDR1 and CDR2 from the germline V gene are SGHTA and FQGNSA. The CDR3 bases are TGTGCCAGCAGCGGGAAGGGGTGGCAGGGATCCTACAATGAGCAGTTCTTC. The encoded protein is CASSGKGWQGSYNEQFF.

In DNA form, the CDR3 reads TGTGCCAGCAGCTTAGTGCGGCAGAAGACCGGGGAGCTGTTTTTT. Translated: CASSLVRQKTGELFF. This sequence joins TRBV5-8 and TRBJ2-2; D remains unclear. Germline V gene data show CDR1 as SGHTS and CDR2 as YDEGEE. The CDR3 length is 15 residues. V dropped 2 bases and J dropped 5 bases, with 13 bases sitting between them.

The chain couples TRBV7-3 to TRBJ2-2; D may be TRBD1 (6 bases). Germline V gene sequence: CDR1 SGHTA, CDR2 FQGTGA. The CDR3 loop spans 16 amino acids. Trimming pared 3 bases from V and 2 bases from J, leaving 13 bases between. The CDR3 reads CASSFHAGTNTGELFF. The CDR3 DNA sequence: TGTGCCAGCAGCTTCCATGCTGGGACAAACACCGGGGAGCTGTTTTTT.

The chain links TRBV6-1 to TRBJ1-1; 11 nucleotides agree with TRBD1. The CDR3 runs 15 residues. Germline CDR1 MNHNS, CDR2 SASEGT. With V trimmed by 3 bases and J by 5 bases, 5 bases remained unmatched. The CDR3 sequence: CASSEGTGGWTEAFF. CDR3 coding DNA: TGTGCCAGCAGTGAGGGGACAGGGGGATGGACTGAAGCTTTCTTT.

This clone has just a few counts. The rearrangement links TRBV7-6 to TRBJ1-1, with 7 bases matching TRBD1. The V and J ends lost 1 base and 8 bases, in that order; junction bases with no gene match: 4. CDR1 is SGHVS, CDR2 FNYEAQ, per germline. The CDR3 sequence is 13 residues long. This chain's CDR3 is CASSLEAGGEAFF. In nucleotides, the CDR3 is TGTGCCAGCAGCTTAGAGGCAGGGGGAGAAGCTTTCTTT.

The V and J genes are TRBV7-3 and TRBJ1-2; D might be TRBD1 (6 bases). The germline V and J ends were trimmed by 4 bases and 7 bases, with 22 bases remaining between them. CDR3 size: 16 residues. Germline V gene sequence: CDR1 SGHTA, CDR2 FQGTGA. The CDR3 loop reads CASSSPNSGAGGGYTF. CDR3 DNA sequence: TGTGCCAGCAGCTCTCCCAACTCAGGGGCGGGAGGTGGCTACACCTTC.

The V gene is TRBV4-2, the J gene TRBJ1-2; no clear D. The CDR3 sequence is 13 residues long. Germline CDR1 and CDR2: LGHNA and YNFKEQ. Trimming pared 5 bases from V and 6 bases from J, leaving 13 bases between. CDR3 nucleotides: TGTGCCAGCAGCGAAGTGGGTGCGGATGGCTACACCTTC. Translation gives CASSEVGADGYTF.

CDR3 protein: CASSSRDRGDEQFF. CDR3 bases: TGCGCCAGCAGCTCCCGGGACAGGGGGGATGAGCAGTTCTTC. This chain joins TRBV4-3 and TRBJ2-1; 11 bases agree with TRBD1. Germline V gives CDR1 LGHNA, CDR2 YSLEER. Trimming removed 5 bases from V and 8 bases from J; junction bases left unmatched: 5. The CDR3 length is 14 residues.

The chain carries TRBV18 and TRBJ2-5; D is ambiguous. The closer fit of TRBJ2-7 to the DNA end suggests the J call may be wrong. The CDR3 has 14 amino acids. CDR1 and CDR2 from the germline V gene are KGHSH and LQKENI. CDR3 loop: CASSPPGQPYEQYF. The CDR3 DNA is TGTGCCAGCTCACCACCTGGGCAACCCTACGAGCAGTACTTC.

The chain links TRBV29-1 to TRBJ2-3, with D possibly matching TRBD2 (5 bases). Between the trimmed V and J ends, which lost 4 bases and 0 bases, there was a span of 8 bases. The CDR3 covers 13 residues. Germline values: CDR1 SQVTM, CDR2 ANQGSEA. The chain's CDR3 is CSVGTSSTDTQYF. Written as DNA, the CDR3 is TGCAGCGTTGGGACTTCTAGCACAGATACGCAGTATTTT.

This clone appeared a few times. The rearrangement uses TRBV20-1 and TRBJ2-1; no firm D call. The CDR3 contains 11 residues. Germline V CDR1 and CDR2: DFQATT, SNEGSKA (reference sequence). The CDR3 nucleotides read TGCAGCACCTATAGAATAAATGAGCAGTTCTTC. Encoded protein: CSTYRINEQFF.

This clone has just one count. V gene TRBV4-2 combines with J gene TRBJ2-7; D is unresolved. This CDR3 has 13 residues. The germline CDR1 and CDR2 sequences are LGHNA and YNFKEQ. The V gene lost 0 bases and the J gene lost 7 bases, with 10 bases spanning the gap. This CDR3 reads CASSQDLTWEQYF. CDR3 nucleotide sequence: TGTGCCAGCAGCCAAGATCTAACTTGGGAGCAGTACTTC.

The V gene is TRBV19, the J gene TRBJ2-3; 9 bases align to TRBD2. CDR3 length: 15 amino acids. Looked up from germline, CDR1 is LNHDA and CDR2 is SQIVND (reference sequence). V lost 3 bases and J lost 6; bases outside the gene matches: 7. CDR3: CASSIGVAGADTQYF. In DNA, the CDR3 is TGTGCCAGTAGTATTGGGGTAGCGGGAGCCGATACGCAGTATTTT.

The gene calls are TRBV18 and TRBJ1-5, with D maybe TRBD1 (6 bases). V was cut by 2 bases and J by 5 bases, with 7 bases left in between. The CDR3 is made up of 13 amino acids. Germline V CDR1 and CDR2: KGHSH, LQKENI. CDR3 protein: CASSPAGDQPQHF. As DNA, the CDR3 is TGTGCCAGCTCACCAGCAGGGGATCAGCCCCAGCATTTT. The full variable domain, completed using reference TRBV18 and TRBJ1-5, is NAGVMQNPRHLVRRRGQEARLRCSPMKGHSHVYWYRQLPEEGLKFMVYLQKENIIDESGMPKERFSAEFPKEGPSILRIQQVVRGDSAAYFCASSPAGDQPQHFGDGTRLSIL.

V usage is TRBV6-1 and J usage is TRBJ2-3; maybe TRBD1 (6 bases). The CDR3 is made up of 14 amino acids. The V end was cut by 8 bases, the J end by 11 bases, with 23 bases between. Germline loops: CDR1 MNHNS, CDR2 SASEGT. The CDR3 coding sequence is TGTGCCAGCTATACCGGACAGAATGCTGGGGGGCAGTATTTT. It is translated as CASYTGQNAGGQYF.